The present T cell receptor (beta chain) was sequenced within a study of shared clonotypes between healthy human individuals. The study, taken as a whole, reports: Larger richness was generally estimated for naive than memory subsets. A handful of donors showed sharing of around 5.3% of naive CD4 clonotypes.

Notes on this clone: The antigen remains undetermined.

The CDR3 is 15 amino acids. Germline V gene lookup returns CDR1 MDHEN and CDR2 SYDVKM. Trimming took off 2 bases at V and 0 bases at J, with 11 bases between the two ends. A deep-level run was used for the assay. Sorted-subset replicate PCRs used about 200 ng DNA, some 33,000 T cell genomes. Data came from immunoSEQ multiplex PCR; TCRdb stores just in-frame clones and leaves some out. The sample yields some 1,100,000 clones, around 78% seen once. The clonotype was recovered from a man younger than 35 in good health. Some clones in this sample may be carry-over from other donors' samples. The chain recombines TRBV28 with TRBJ2-7; tentatively, D is TRBD2 (5 bases). Sequenced: memory CD4+ T cells from PBMCs. Noted subset: CD45RA-negative fraction. The CDR3 DNA reads TGTGCCAGCAGTTTACGTGGCGGGCCCTCCTACGAGCAGTACTTC. Translation gives CASSLRGGPSYEQYF.